Each of the 2 T cell receptor beta chains below was sequenced from the same sample in a study of T-cell reconstitution after alpha-beta-depleted transplantation in children. Preparing the TCRbeta library involved the use of unique molecular identifiers. From the PCR reads, TCRdb called clonotypes with MiXCR, one entry per CDR3 protein. The table has a few hundred thousand distinct CDR3 sequences, about 11% seen once. Sequencing was performed on PBMCs from the stem cell graft donor, taken from the stem cell graft. The receptors come from a human donor who donated a stem cell graft to a child with acute myeloid leukemia.

The table lists this clonotype with a few counts. V gene TRBV4-1 combines with J gene TRBJ2-4; 9 bases align to TRBD1. This CDR3 has 22 residues. The J segment lost 4 bases and the V segment lost 0 bases, leaving 22 bases of the junction unmatched. Germline CDR1 reads MGHRA; CDR2 reads YSYEKL. This chain's CDR3 is CASSQDRVGTGPTDPIKNIQYF. CDR3 DNA: TGCGCCAGCAGCCAAGATAGGGTTGGGACAGGGCCGACGGACCCAATTAAAAACATTCAGTACTTC.

This clonotype occurred many times. The chain couples TRBV15 to TRBJ1-2; D call uncertain. This CDR3 region has 14 residues. Trimming shortened V by 0 bases and J by 4 bases, and 9 bases separated the two germline ends. Germline V gene data show CDR1 as LNHNV and CDR2 as YYDKDF (reference sequence). DNA for the CDR3: TGTGCCACCAGCAGAGATCGGCACCTCTATGGCTACACCTTC. Amino acid sequence: CATSRDRHLYGYTF.